Below, 14 T cell receptor beta chains from the same sample are listed, as sequenced in a study of identical twins (dated by TCRdb to 2016 to 2017). Library preparation employed 5' RACE. For sequencing, an Illumina HiSeq 2000 was employed. The public reads were quality trimmed at Q25 with fastp and then assembled into clones with MiXCR by TCRdb, keeping productive beta chains. Each CDR3 protein appears once, grouped with its most common genes and DNA. For this sample there are about 210,000 distinct CDR3 sequences; less than 9.5% appear just once. Jointly, the top ten make up roughly 5% of the sample. What was sequenced was memory (CD45RO+) T cells sorted from blood. The cell subset or site label on this specimen signifies: CD45RO+ enriched T cells. These receptors were collected from a woman under 30 in good health.

Written as DNA, the CDR3 is TGTGCCAGCTTTAGGATCACCGGGGAGCTGTTTTTT. Its protein product is CASFRITGELFF. The rearrangement uses TRBV6-1 and TRBJ2-2; D is ambiguous. Germline V gene data show CDR1 as MNHNS and CDR2 as SASEGT. Trimming took off 8 bases at V and 4 bases at J, with 8 bases between the two ends. The CDR3 runs to 12 residues.

The rearrangement links TRBV5-1 to TRBJ2-3, with 8 bases identical to TRBD1. Germline V gene data show CDR1 as SGHRS and CDR2 as YFSETQ. V dropped 4 bases and J dropped 0; count of bases not matched to a gene: 10. The CDR3 extends over 17 amino acids. The CDR3 bases are TGCGCCAGCAGCCCTGACAGGGGCCAACCGAGCACAGATACGCAGTATTTT. This sequence encodes CASSPDRGQPSTDTQYF. The complete variable domain, with remaining parts taken from reference TRBV5-1 and TRBJ2-3, reads KAGVTQTPRYLIKTRGQQVTLSCSPISGHRSVSWYQQTPGQGLQFLFEYFSETQRNKGNFPGRFSGRQFSNSRSEMNVSTLELGDSALYLCASSPDRGQPSTDTQYFGPGTRLTVL.

V and J are TRBV12-3 or TRBV12-4 and TRBJ2-1; TRBD2 matches at 9 bases. Trimming at V came to 4 bases and at J to 3 bases, leaving 7 bases not matched to a gene. The CDR3 length is 16 residues. In nucleotides, the CDR3 is TGTGCCAGCAGTTCGCGGACTAGCGTACACTACAATGAGCAGTTCTTC. This encodes CASSSRTSVHYNEQFF.

This clonotype has ten or more counts. The chain joins TRBV12-3 or TRBV12-4 to TRBJ2-5; no clear D gene. Trimming took 6 bases from V and 5 from J, leaving 10 bases between them. The CDR3 totals 12 residues. The CDR3 nucleotides read TGTGCCAGCAGAGATCTAAGCGAGACCCAGTACTTC. As protein: CASRDLSETQYF.

The chain carries TRBV7-2 and TRBJ2-2; 7 bases fit TRBD1. This CDR3 comprises 15 residues. The J segment lost 6 bases and the V segment lost 5 bases, leaving 9 bases of the junction unmatched. Looked up from germline, CDR1 is SGHTA and CDR2 is FQGNSA. CDR3 sequence: CASSIVRGLSGELFF. CDR3 nucleotides: TGTGCCAGCAGCATCGTCAGGGGGTTGTCCGGGGAGCTGTTTTTT.

This clonotype was detected only a few times. This rearrangement joins TRBV10-1 to TRBJ2-7; 8 bases line up with TRBD1. The CDR3 consists of 14 residues. Germline V CDR1 and CDR2: WNHNN, SYGVQD (reference sequence). V was pared by 5 bases and J by 6 bases, with 9 bases of the junction left unmatched. This CDR3 is CASSTGQGTSEQYF. In DNA, the CDR3 is TGCGCCAGCAGTACCGGACAGGGTACCAGCGAGCAGTACTTC.

The chain links TRBV7-3 to TRBJ2-5; 13 nucleotides align to TRBD2. The trim removed 5 bases at V and 6 bases at J, leaving 6 bases unmatched. Germline assignment: CDR1 SGHTA and CDR2 FQGTGA. The CDR3 length is 15 residues. The CDR3 DNA is TGTGCCAGCAGCCAGGGACTAGCGGGGCGGCAGACCCAGTACTTC. Its translation is CASSQGLAGRQTQYF.

This clonotype was recorded a few times. This sequence joins TRBV19 and TRBJ2-1; 7 nucleotides line up with TRBD2. The CDR3 extends over 16 amino acids. Germline V gene sequence: CDR1 LNHDA, CDR2 SQIVND (reference sequence). J was trimmed by 6 bases and V by 1 base; bases with no gene match: 9. The CDR3 sequence: CASSIGFGGRGNEQFF. In nucleotides, the CDR3 is TGTGCCAGTAGTATAGGGTTTGGCGGGAGAGGCAATGAGCAGTTCTTC.

This clonotype was picked up a small number of times. The chain uses TRBV6-1 and TRBJ1-2, with unresolved D. The germline V gene has CDR1 MNHNS and CDR2 SASEGT. The CDR3 runs to 11 residues. V lost 8 bases, J lost 8 bases, and 12 bases lay in between. The DNA of the CDR3 is TGTGCCAGCGGCCTATTGGGGGGCTACACCTTC. It specifies CASGLLGGYTF.

This chain uses TRBV20-1 with TRBJ1-2; D is ambiguous. Germline loops: CDR1 DFQATT, CDR2 SNEGSKA (reference sequence). The CDR3 totals 12 residues. The ends were cut back, 5 bases at V and 4 bases at J, with 11 bases in the middle. The CDR3 reads CSAAGPGYGYTF. The CDR3, as DNA: TGCAGTGCTGCCGGACCGGGCTATGGCTACACCTTC.

This clonotype has just a few counts. V gene TRBV20-1 combines with J gene TRBJ2-1; the D is unclear. CDR1 and CDR2 (germline): DFQATT, SNEGSKA (reference sequence). The CDR3 is made up of 17 amino acids. Trimming shortened V by 0 bases and J by 8 bases, and 23 bases separated the two germline ends. The CDR3, as DNA: TGCAGTGCTAGAGATGATTCCCCCGGATTCCGGAGAGATGAGCAGTTCTTC. The encoded protein is CSARDDSPGFRRDEQFF.

J is TRBJ1-1 and V is TRBV20-1, with D perhaps TRBD1 (6 bases). Germline CDR1 is DFQATT and CDR2 is SNEGSKA (reference sequence). Trimming removed 6 bases from V and 0 bases from J, with 14 bases in between. The CDR3 sequence is 14 residues long. The chain's CDR3 is CSARRGPMNTEAFF. The DNA of the CDR3 is TGCAGTGCCCGACGGGGGCCGATGAACACTGAAGCTTTCTTT.

The chain carries TRBV10-3 and TRBJ2-7; D possibly matches TRBD1 or TRBD2 (5 bases each). This CDR3 contains 13 residues. Per the germline V gene, CDR1 is ENHRY and CDR2 is SYGVKD. Trimming left V 1 base short and J 7 bases short, with 11 bases between. In DNA, the CDR3 is TGTGCCATCAGTGAGTTGGGGGAAGGGGAGCAGTACTTC. Amino acids: CAISELGEGEQYF.

The table lists this clonotype with many counts. The J gene is TRBJ2-1, the V gene TRBV6-1; no clear D. Germline-derived CDR1 and CDR2 are MNHNS and SASEGT. This CDR3 comprises 11 residues. The ends were cut back, 5 bases at V and 4 bases at J, with 3 bases in the middle. The CDR3 coding sequence is TGTGCCAGCAGTATTTACAATGAGCAGTTCTTC. This encodes CASSIYNEQFF.